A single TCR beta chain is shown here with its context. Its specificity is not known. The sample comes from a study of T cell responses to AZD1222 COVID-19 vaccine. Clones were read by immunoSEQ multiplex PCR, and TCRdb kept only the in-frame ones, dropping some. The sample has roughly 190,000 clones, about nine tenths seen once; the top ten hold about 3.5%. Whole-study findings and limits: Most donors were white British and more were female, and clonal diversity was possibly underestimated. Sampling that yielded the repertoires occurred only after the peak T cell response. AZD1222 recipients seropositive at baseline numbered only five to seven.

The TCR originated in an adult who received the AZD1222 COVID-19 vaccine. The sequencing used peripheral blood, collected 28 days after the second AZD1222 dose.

CDR3 nucleotides: TGTGCCAGCAGTGAATCCGGGGGACAAACTTACTACGAGCAGTACTTC. The encoded protein is CASSESGGQTYYEQYF. V usage is TRBV6-1 and J usage is TRBJ2-7, with D perhaps assigned TRBD1 or TRBD2 (6 bases each). Germline assignment: CDR1 MNHNS and CDR2 SASEGT. The germline V and J ends were trimmed by 2 bases and 3 bases, with 17 bases remaining between them. There are 16 residues in the CDR3.